This entry features one T cell receptor (beta chain) sequence. The antigen is not known. One end of the junction is discordant with germline, which a read error may explain. This record belongs to a study of CD8 T cells in ankylosing spondylitis. This CDR3 spans 14 amino acids. The germline V gene has CDR1 SGHVS and CDR2 FNYEAQ. Study-level findings and limits: Within matched ankylosing spondylitis synovial fluid, disease-linked clones were reportedly significantly enriched. A TCR beta motif of 8 or 9 highly homologous variants appeared characteristic of ankylosing spondylitis blood. Those disease-linked clones were CD8+; they were also relatively rare in peripheral blood.

Each TCR beta library was made by quantitative 5'-RACE that incorporated molecular barcodes. TCRdb reanalysed the 5' RACE reads using MiXCR and keeps one entry per CDR3 protein. The data contain fewer than 180,000 distinct CDR3 sequences, roughly 44% of them singletons. Specimen: synovial fluid, either unsorted or a sorted T cell fraction (not recorded which). The clonotype was recovered from a male donor with ankylosing spondylitis. The J gene is TRBJ1-2, the V gene TRBV7-6, with unresolved D. The CDR3 coding sequence is TGTGCCAGCAGCCTTTGGGAAGGGCCCTATGGCCACACCTTC. Its protein is CASSLWEGPYGHTF.